Listed below are T cell receptor beta chains from one sample, sequenced in a study of T cell clusters in autoimmune cytopenias. TCRdb re-analyzed the multiplex PCR reads; it lists each CDR3 protein once, without DNA. Recorded for this sample: around 2,000 distinct CDR3 sequences. Material for sequencing was peripheral blood. The receptor set was obtained from a human donor with an autoimmune cytopenia, with autoimmune hepatitis or in good health (not recorded which). Both conserved end residues are part of each CDR3. The size entry is marked missing in some rows and otherwise reads once, few, many or a size class.

J gene,V gene,clone size,CDR3 protein
TRBJ1-3,TRBV6-1,-,CASRHSGNTIYF
TRBJ2-2,TRBV30,-,CAWGRDGDTGELFF
TRBJ1-1,TRBV20-1,medium-sized,CSARVFGVRNTEAFF
TRBJ2-1,TRBV27,-,CASSLSAQVGNDNEQFF
TRBJ2-1,TRBV27,medium-sized,CASSLSGARYNEQFF
TRBJ2-1,TRBV11-2,medium-sized,CASSLVLSPSYNEQFF
TRBJ2-5,TRBV15,large,CATSRTSAQETQYF
TRBJ2-5,TRBV15,medium-sized,CATSRDGGLTQETQYF
TRBJ2-7,TRBV5-5,-,CASSFLMTSAKREQYF
TRBJ1-1,TRBV7-9,-,CASKRGGLLDTEAFF
TRBJ1-1,TRBV14,-,CASSHPVRGMNTEAFF
TRBJ2-1,TRBV30,medium-sized,CAWSPRDPKLAEQFF
TRBJ1-5,TRBV15,medium-sized,CATSGLAGGYVPQHF
TRBJ1-1,TRBV7-2,-,CASSFLRAAGTEAFF
TRBJ2-5,TRBV12-3/TRBV12-4,medium-sized,CASSGLAAREGGETQYF
TRBJ1-5,TRBV19,medium-sized,CASSTENQPQHF
TRBJ1-5,TRBV30,medium-sized,CAWSEGDSNQPQHF
TRBJ1-6,TRBV27,medium-sized,CASSVTGDNSPLHF
TRBJ2-5,TRBV6-5,medium-sized,CASSPPSQGETQYF
TRBJ2-7,TRBV18,medium-sized,CASSLDSSSYEQYF
TRBJ2-1,TRBV19,medium-sized,CASTLGGLSSYNEQFF
TRBJ2-3,TRBV29-1,medium-sized,CSGRTPSTDTQYF
TRBJ2-7,TRBV6-6,medium-sized,CASSYAWDQQYF
TRBJ2-3,TRBV19,medium-sized,CASSIELTDTQYF
TRBJ2-1,TRBV11-1,-,CASSKGTTSAHNEQFF
TRBJ2-1,TRBV27,-,CASSLSRSSYNEQFF
TRBJ2-7,TRBV4-3,-,CASSQDWVPGSTYEQYF
TRBJ2-1,TRBV27,medium-sized,CASRPTGGQSEQFF
TRBJ1-5,TRBV19,medium-sized,CASSIDGGDNQPQHF
TRBJ1-1,TRBV19,medium-sized,CASKVGHMNTEAFF
TRBJ2-3,TRBV24-1,-,CATSGFTGTQSTDTQYF
TRBJ2-5,TRBV7-2,medium-sized,CASSPARGETQYF
TRBJ2-5,TRBV29-1,large,CSVEIVPAQHF
TRBJ1-1,TRBV18,-,CASSPQRQNMNTEAFF
TRBJ1-1,TRBV6-2/TRBV6-3,medium-sized,CASSSKGRDTEAFF
TRBJ2-3,TRBV27,-,CASSLSGGAQADTQYF
TRBJ1-4,TRBV24-1,medium-sized,CARGGYEKLFF
TRBJ2-3,TRBV6-5,medium-sized,CASSYTRSPSDTQYF
TRBJ2-7,TRBV11-3,medium-sized,CASSSRDGSSYEQYF
TRBJ2-2,TRBV19,-,CASTVGSANTGELFF
TRBJ2-2,TRBV7-6,medium-sized,CASSLSPGVIGELFF
TRBJ1-1,TRBV6-5,medium-sized,CASTRTGTGGEAFF
TRBJ1-1,TRBV12-3/TRBV12-4,medium-sized,CASSLTQLVNTEAFF
TRBJ1-2,TRBV11-3,medium-sized,CASSLTDNYGYTF
TRBJ1-2,TRBV30,medium-sized,CAWSVRYYGYTF
TRBJ2-1,TRBV6-6,medium-sized,CASIKDRNNEQFF
TRBJ2-1,TRBV6-5,medium-sized,CASSPNTRTTEQFF
TRBJ1-2,TRBV11-3,-,CASSLGIRAGYTF
TRBJ2-3,TRBV19,large,CASSADGTGYLDTQYF
TRBJ2-5,TRBV19,medium-sized,CASSIGPSQETQYF
TRBJ2-2,TRBV6-5,medium-sized,CASSLGRFGELFF
TRBJ1-6,TRBV5-6,-,CASSLGQGASDSPLHF
TRBJ1-1,TRBV29-1,-,CSVVHTSTEAFF
TRBJ1-1,TRBV19,-,CASTQIRWTEAFF
TRBJ2-5,TRBV19,medium-sized,CASRTGTVPDATQYF
TRBJ1-6,TRBV13,medium-sized,CASSFTGAHSNNSPLHF
TRBJ2-2,TRBV6-5,medium-sized,CASRKSGSGGELFF
TRBJ2-7,TRBV29-1,large,CSVDVQGMTYEQYF